The source of this T cell receptor (beta chain) is a study of blood T cell repertoires in COVID-19 (dated by TCRdb to 2019 to 2021). Looking at the study overall: Samples covering the acute and convalescent phases of COVID-19 were provided by collaborators in the United States, Italy and Spain. The material from the prospective study consisted of cDNA or gDNA derived from T cells, B-cell-depleted T cells, or PBMCs. Subjects who had been exposed to COVID-19, were actively infected with it, or had recovered from it provided the deeply sampled blood TCRbeta repertoires that made up the dataset. The repertoires were released in a freely available public database intended as a resource for research on the immune response to SARS-CoV-2. Samples were obtained from the ongoing ImmuneRACE study (first 160 participants) and from about 1,300 subjects provided by 6 global collaborators. The sample metadata nearly always contained a de-identified subject ID, COVID-19 status, age in years and sex. Where available, HLA class I and class II types were obtained from metadata supplied by the sample provider rather than from assay-based typing. What the authors observed across the whole study: How much clinical and demographic metadata was included differed by source and by participant, and the metadata was provided uncurated.

TCRbeta CDR3 regions were amplified from genomic DNA using the immunoSEQ Assay, a bias-controlled multiplex PCR. Concerning the study's data processing: Within the assay, amplification of reference gene primers was used to estimate how many nucleated cells each sample contained. To quantify the absolute abundance of each unique TCRbeta CDR3 rearrangement, sequence reads were collapsed and filtered. For each sample, productive Simpson clonality was calculated as the square root of Simpson's diversity index over productive rearrangements. TCRdb mirrors the immuneACCESS table, restricted to in-frame sequences. Some clones are absent from its copies; in checked studies, under half trace to an unresolved V gene, and the reason for the others is unknown. Clone size and the V and J calls come from that table; the DNA yielded D and trimming. Here the sample has about 150,000 clones; about 90% occur a single time. Of the sample, roughly 0.54% falls within the top ten clones.

The collaborating institutions used their own protocols to collect whole blood in K2EDTA tubes. Collaborator samples were shipped for TCRbeta analysis as frozen whole blood, isolated PBMCs, or DNA extracted from either sample type. This clone was counted once. This receptor's antigen is unknown. No base quality values were provided; no much bigger clone lies one nucleotide off. The CDR3 has 19 amino acids, counting the end cysteine and phenylalanine. Of the read, only the CDR3 DNA is kept; its 57 bases are in frame from base 1. V is trimmed back by 2 bases and J by 4 bases, and the junction contains 16 bases that no gene match accounts for. CDR1 is given as SGHTA and CDR2 as FQGNSA, both from the germline V gene.

The chain uses TRBV7-2 and TRBJ2-3; the junction holds 9 bases that match TRBD2. The sequencing sample was made of peripheral blood. The receptor comes from a man aged 45-65 years with acute or convalescent COVID-19. For the CDR3, the sequence is CASSLTVGVSGRGADTQYF. Read as DNA, the sequence is TGTGCCAGCAGCTTAACAGTAGGGGTTAGCGGGAGAGGGGCAGATACGCAGTATTTT.